This TCR beta chain was captured in a study of shared clonotypes between healthy human individuals. Trimming left V 4 bases short and J 2 bases short, with 16 bases between. This CDR3 comprises 15 residues. Germline-derived CDR1 and CDR2 are SGDLS and YYNGEE. Sequenced by immunoSEQ multiplex PCR; TCRdb stores in-frame clones only, minus some. This sample has about 2.4 million clones, with around nine tenths found just once. The clonotype comes from a man in his late teens or twenties in good health. The gene calls are TRBV9 and TRBJ2-7; a weak D match, TRBD1 (5 bases). Sequencing was performed on naive CD4+ T cells sorted from blood. Subset given: CD45RA+ positively selected. Written as DNA, the CDR3 is TGTGCCAGCAGCCCCGTTTCACAGGCCGCCTACGAGCAGTACTTC. This codes for CASSPVSQAAYEQYF.